This T cell receptor beta chain was retrieved from a study of cytomegalovirus exposure and HLA in healthy donors. Study-wide background: HLA-typed donors were the source of approximately 88 million unique TCRs held in an early data release.

Losses at the gene ends were 1 base for V and 7 bases for J; bases not matched to a gene: 5. CDR3 length: 14 residues. The germline CDR1 and CDR2 sequences are SEHNR and FQNEAQ (reference sequence). Study results and caveats: Analysis was carried out at a later point, and it linked a missense DCLRE1C variant to TCR beta V- and J-gene trimming. In an earlier analysis, most TCR beta V segments were productive about 87% or about 30% of the time.

The primer mix had 60 Vbeta and 13 Jbeta primers. The assay was immunoSEQ multiplex PCR, and TCRdb's table has in-frame clones only and misses some. The data hold over 100,000 clones, with 70% to 90% observed a single time. Regarding this clone: The antigen is undetermined.

The sample taken for sequencing was PBMCs. The clonotype was recovered from a middle-aged man in good health and CMV-seronegative. The chain recombines TRBV7-9 with TRBJ2-5; 8 bases map to TRBD1. The CDR3 region has the DNA TGTGCCAGCAGCTTAGGACAGGGGCTTTCGACCCAGTACTTC. It is translated as CASSLGQGLSTQYF.